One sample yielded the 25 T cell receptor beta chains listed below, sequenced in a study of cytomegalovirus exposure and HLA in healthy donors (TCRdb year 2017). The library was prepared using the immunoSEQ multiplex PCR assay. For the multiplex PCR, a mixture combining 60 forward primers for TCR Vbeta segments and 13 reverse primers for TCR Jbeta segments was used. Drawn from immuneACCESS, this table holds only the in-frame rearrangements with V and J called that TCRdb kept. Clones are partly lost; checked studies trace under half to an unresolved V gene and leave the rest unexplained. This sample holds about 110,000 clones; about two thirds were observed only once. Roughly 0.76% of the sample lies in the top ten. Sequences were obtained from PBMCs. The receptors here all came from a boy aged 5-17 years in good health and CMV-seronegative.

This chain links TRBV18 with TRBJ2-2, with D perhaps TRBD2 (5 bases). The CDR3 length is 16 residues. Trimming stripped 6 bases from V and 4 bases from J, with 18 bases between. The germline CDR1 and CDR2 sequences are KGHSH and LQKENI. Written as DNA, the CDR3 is TGTGCCAGCTCGTCCTCCCGCGGAGCGGTCACCGGGGAGCTGTTTTTT. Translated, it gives CASSSSRGAVTGELFF. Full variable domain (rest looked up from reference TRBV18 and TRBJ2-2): NAGVMQNPRHLVRRRGQEARLRCSPMKGHSHVYWYRQLPEEGLKFMVYLQKENIIDESGMPKERFSAEFPKEGPSILRIQQVVRGDSAAYFCASSSSRGAVTGELFFGEGSRLTVL.

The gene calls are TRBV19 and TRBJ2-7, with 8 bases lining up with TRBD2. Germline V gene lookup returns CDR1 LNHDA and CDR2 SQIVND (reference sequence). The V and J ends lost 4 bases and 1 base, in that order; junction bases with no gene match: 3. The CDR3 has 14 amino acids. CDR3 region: CASSTTSDSYEQYF. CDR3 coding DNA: TGTGCCAGTAGTACGACTAGCGATTCCTACGAGCAGTACTTC.

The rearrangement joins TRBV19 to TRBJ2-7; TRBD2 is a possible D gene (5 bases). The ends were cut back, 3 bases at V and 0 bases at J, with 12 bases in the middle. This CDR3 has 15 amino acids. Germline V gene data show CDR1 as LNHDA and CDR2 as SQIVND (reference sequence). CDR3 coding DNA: TGTGCCAGTAGTATGGCGGGCAGGAGCTCCTACGAGCAGTACTTC. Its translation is CASSMAGRSSYEQYF.

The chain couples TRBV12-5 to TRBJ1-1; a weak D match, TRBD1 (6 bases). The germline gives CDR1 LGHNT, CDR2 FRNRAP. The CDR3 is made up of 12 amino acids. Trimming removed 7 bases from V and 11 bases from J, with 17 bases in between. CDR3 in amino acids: CASALQDSLAFF. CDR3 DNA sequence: TGTGCTAGTGCCCTGCAGGACAGTCTGGCTTTCTTT.

Here the CDR3 reads CASSYSGAPRVYEQYF. CDR3 coding DNA: TGTGCCAGCAGTTACTCGGGGGCCCCGCGGGTTTACGAGCAGTACTTC. This rearrangement joins TRBV6-7 to TRBJ2-7, with D maybe TRBD1 (6 bases). TRBV6-7 is designated an ORF whose function remains uncertain. The V end lost 0 bases, the J end lost 4 bases, and 16 bases lay between the germline ends. This CDR3 contains 16 residues.

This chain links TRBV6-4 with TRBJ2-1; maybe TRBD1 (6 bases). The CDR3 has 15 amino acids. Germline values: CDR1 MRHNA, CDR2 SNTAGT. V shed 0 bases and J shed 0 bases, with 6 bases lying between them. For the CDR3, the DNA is TGTGCCAGCAGTGACTCGGACAGCTCCTACAATGAGCAGTTCTTC. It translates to CASSDSDSSYNEQFF.

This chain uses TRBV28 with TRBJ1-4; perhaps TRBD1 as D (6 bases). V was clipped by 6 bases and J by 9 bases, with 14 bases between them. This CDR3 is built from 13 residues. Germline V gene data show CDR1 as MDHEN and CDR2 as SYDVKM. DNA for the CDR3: TGTGCCAGCAGCTCCGTACAGGGCCAAAAACTGTTTTTT. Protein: CASSSVQGQKLFF.

CDR3 residues: CASSHVVTEQFF. The CDR3 nucleotides read TGTGCCAGCAGCCATGTTGTCACAGAGCAGTTCTTC. The chain employs TRBV7-8 and TRBJ2-1, with D unclear. This CDR3 region has 12 residues. V dropped 5 bases and J dropped 10 bases, with 12 bases sitting between them. Germline-derived CDR1 and CDR2 are SGHVS and FQNEAQ.

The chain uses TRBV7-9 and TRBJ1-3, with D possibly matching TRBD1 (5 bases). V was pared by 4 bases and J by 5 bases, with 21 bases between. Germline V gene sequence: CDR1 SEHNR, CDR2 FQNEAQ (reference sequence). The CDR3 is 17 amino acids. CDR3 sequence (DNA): TGTGCCAGCAGCTCCTCCGGGGGGGATTCCCCCCGAAACACCATATATTTT. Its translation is CASSSSGGDSPRNTIYF.

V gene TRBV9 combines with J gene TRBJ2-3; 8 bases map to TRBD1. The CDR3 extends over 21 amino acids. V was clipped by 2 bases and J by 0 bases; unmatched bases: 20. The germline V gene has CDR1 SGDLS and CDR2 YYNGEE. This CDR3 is CASSVDLGGQVPIPSTDTQYF. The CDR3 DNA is TGTGCCAGCAGCGTCGATCTCGGGGGACAGGTTCCGATCCCGAGCACAGATACGCAGTATTTT. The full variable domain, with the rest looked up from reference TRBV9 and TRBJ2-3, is DSGVTQTPKHLITATGQRVTLRCSPRSGDLSVYWYQQSLDQGLQFLIQYYNGEERAKGNILERFSAQQFPDLHSELNLSSLELGDSALYFCASSVDLGGQVPIPSTDTQYFGPGTRLTVL.

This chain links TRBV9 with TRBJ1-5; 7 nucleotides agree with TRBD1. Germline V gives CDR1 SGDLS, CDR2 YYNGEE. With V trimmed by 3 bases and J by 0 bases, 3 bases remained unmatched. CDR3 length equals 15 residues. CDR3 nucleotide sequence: TGTGCCAGCAGCGCGGGGACAGTTAGCAATCAGCCCCAGCATTTT. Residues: CASSAGTVSNQPQHF.

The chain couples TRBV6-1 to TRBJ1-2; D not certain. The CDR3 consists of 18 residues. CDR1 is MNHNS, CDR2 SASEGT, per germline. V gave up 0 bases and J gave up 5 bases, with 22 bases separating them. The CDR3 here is CASSEAIGGFDGIYGYTF. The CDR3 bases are TGTGCCAGCAGTGAAGCCATTGGTGGGTTCGACGGGATTTATGGCTACACCTTC.

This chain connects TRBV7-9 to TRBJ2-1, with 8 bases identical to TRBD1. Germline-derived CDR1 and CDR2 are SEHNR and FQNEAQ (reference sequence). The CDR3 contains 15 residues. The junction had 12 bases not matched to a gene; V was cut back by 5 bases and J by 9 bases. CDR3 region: CASSPGQGSYAEQFF. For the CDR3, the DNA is TGTGCCAGCAGCCCCGGACAGGGATCTTATGCTGAGCAGTTCTTC.

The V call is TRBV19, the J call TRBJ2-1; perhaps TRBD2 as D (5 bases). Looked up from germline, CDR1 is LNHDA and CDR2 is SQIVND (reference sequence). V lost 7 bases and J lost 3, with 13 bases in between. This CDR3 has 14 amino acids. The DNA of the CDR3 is TGTGCCAGTAAGCTAGCAATGGGCTACAATGAGCAGTTCTTC. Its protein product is CASKLAMGYNEQFF.

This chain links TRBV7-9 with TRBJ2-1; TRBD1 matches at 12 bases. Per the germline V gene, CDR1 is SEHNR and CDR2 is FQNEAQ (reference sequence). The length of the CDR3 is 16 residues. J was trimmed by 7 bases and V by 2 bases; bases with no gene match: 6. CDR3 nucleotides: TGTGCCAGCAGCTTAATCGGGACAGGGGGCCATAATGAGCAGTTCTTC. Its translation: CASSLIGTGGHNEQFF.

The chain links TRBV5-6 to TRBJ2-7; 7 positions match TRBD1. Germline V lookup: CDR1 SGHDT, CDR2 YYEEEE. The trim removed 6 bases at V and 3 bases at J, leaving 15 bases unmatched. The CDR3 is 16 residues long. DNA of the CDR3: TGTGCCAGCACCCTCTGGGGAGACAGGGAGCTCTACGAGCAGTACTTC. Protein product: CASTLWGDRELYEQYF.

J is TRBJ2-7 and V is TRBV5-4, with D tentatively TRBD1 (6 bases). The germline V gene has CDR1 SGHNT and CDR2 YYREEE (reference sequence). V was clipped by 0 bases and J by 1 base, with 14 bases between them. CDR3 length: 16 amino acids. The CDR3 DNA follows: TGTGCCAGCAGCTTGGGGAGTGACAGGTATTCCTACGAGCAGTACTTC. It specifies CASSLGSDRYSYEQYF.

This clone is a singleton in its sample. The CDR3 coding sequence is TGTGCCAGCGAGGGGACAGGGACAGATACGCAGTATTTT. Translated, it gives CASEGTGTDTQYF. The genes are TRBV2 and TRBJ2-3; 9 bases are shared with TRBD1. This CDR3 has 13 residues. Looked up from germline, CDR1 is SNHLY and CDR2 is FYNNEI. Trimming took 8 bases from V and 3 from J; bases not matched to a gene: 3. The full variable domain, in which reference TRBV2 and TRBJ2-3 provide the parts outside the CDR3, is EPEVTQTPSHQVTQMGQEVILRCVPISNHLYFYWYRQILGQKVEFLVSFYNNEISEKSEIFDDQFSVERPDGSNFTLKIRSTKLEDSAMYFCASEGTGTDTQYFGPGTRLTVL.

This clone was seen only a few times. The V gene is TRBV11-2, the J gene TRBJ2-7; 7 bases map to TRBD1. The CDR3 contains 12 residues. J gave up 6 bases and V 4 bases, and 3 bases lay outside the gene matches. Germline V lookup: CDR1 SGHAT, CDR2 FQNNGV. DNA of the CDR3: TGTGCCAGCAGCTCGACAGGGAGCGAGCAGTACTTC. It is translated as CASSSTGSEQYF.

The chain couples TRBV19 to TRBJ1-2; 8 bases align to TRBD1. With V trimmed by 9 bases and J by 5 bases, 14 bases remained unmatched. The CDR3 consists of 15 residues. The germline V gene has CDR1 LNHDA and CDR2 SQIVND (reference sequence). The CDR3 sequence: CASMTTRTGYYGYTF. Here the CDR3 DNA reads TGTGCCAGCATGACCACCAGGACAGGGTATTATGGCTACACCTTC.

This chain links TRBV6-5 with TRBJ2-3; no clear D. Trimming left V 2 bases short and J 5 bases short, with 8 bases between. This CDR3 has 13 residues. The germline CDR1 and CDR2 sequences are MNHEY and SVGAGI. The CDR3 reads CASSYPRGDTQYF. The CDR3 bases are TGTGCCAGCAGTTACCCCCGAGGAGATACGCAGTATTTT.

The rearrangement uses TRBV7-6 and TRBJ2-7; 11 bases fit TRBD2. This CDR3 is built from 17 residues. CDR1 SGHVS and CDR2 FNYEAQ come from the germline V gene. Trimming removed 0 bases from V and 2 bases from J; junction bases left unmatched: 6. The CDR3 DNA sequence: TGTGCCAGCAGCTTAGCGCTGGGACTAGCGGATACCTACGAGCAGTACTTC. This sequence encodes CASSLALGLADTYEQYF. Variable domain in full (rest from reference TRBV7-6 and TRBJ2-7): GAGVSQSPRYKVTKRGQDVALRCDPISGHVSLYWYRQALGQGPEFLTYFNYEAQQDKSGLPNDRFSAERPEGSISTLTIQRTEQRDSAMYRCASSLALGLADTYEQYFGPGTRLTVT.

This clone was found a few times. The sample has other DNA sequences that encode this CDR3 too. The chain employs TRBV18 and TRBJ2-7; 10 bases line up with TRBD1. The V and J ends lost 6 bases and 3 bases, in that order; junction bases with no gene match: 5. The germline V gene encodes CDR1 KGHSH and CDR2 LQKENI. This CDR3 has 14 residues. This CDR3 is CASSPGTGDYEQYF. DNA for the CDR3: TGTGCCAGCTCCCCCGGGACAGGGGACTACGAGCAGTACTTC.

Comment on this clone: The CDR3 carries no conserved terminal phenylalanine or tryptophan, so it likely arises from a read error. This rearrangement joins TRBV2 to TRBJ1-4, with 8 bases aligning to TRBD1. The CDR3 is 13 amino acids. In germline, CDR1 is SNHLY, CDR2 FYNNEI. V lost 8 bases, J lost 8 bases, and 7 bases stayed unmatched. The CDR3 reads CASGQGAFEKLFV. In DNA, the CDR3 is TGTGCCAGCGGTCAGGGGGCTTTCGAAAAACTGTTTGTT.

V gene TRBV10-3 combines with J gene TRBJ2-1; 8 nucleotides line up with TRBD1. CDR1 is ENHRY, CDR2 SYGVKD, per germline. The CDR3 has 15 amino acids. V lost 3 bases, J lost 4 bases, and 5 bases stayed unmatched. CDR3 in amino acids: CAISDGQGLYNEQFF. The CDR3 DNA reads TGTGCCATCAGTGACGGACAGGGCCTTTACAATGAGCAGTTCTTC.